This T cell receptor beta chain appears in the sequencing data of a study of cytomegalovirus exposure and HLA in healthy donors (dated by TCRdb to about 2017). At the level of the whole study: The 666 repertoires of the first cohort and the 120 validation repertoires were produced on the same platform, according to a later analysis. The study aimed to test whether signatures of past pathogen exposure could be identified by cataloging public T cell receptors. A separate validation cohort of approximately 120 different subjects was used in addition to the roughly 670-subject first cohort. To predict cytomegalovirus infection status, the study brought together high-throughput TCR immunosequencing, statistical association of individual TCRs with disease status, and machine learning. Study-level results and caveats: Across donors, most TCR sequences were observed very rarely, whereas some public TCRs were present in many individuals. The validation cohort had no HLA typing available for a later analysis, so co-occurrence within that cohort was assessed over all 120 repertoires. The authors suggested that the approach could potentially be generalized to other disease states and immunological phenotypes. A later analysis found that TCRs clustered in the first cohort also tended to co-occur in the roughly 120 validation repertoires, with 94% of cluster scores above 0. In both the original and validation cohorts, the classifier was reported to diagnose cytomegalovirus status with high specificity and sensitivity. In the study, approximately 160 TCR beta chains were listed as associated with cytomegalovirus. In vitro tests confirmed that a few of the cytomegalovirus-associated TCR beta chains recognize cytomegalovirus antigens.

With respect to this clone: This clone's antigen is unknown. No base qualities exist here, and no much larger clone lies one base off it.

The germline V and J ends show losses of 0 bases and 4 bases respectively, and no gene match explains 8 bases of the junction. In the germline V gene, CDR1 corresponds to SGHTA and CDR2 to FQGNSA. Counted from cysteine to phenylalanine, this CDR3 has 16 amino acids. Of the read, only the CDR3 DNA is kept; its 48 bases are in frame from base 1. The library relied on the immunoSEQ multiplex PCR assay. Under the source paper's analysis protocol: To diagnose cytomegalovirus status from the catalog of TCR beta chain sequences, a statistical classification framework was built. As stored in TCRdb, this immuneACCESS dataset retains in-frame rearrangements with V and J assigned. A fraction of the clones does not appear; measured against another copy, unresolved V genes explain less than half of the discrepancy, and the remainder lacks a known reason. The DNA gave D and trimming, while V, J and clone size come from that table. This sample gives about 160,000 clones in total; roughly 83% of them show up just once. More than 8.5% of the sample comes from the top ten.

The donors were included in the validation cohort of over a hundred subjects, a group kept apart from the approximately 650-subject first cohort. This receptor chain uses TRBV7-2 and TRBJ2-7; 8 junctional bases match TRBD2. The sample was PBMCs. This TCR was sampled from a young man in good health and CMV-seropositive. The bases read TGTGCCAGCAGCTTAGCTCAGGCGGGAGGACATTACGAGCAGTACTTC. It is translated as CASSLAQAGGHYEQYF.